The clone carrying this T cell receptor beta chain was counted a few times. The antigen is not known. The entry originates in a study of T cell repertoires in cytomegalovirus infection. Study as a whole: CMV infection and matching HLA type were both indicated by public TCR beta signatures.

TCRdb redid the calling of the reads with MiXCR, one entry per CDR3 protein. The sample has 150,000 to 180,000 distinct CDR3 sequences, 23% seen once. This CDR3 comprises 15 residues. Trimming removed 1 base at V and 0 bases at J, with 12 bases between. Germline assignment: CDR1 GTSNPN and CDR2 SVGIG (reference sequence). Whole-study results and caveats: Summed public TCR beta family frequency identified CMV carriers bearing the relevant HLA. Dominating the ex vivo response were TCR beta clonotypes that were CMV-specific and HLA-C-restricted.

The receptor was derived from a human donor in good health (CMV status not recorded). Some clones in this sample may be carry-over from other donors' samples. The chain combines TRBV30 with TRBJ1-1; D gene ambiguous. Sample: PBMCs. CDR3 in DNA: TGTGCCTGGAGTGGCGAGGGCACCCTGAACACTGAAGCTTTCTTT. This translates into CAWSGEGTLNTEAFF. Using reference TRBV30 and TRBJ1-1 for the parts outside the CDR3, the full variable domain is SQTIHQWPATLVQPVGSPLSLECTVEGTSNPNLYWYRQAAGRGLQLLFYSVGIGQISSEVPQNLSASRPQDRQFILSSKKLLLSDSGFYLCAWSGEGTLNTEAFFGQGTRLTVV.